Listed below are T cell receptor beta chains from one sample, sequenced in a study of T cell repertoires in cytomegalovirus infection. TCRdb ran MiXCR on the reads and lists one entry per CDR3 protein. The sample consists of 300,000 to 400,000 distinct CDR3 sequences, less than 20% of them appearing once. The sequenced sample was PBMCs. The receptor set was obtained from a human donor in good health (CMV status not recorded). Some clones in this sample may be carry-over from other donors' samples. Both conserved end residues are part of each CDR3. The D gene is left open where the match is weak. Some rows have no size entry. The others give once, few or many, or a class for an expanded clone.

.	TRBV11-2	TRBJ1-1	TRBD1	TGTGCCAGCAGCGCGCCTGGGGTACAGGGGGCGCGGACTGAAGCTTTCTTT	CASSAPGVQGARTEAFF
few	TRBV12-3/TRBV12-4	TRBJ2-7	.	TGTGCCAGCAGTTTAATTTTCGGCGAGCAGTACTTC	CASSLIFGEQYF
few	TRBV5-6	TRBJ1-2	.	TGTGCCAGCAGCTTGTTCGGGAGCCAATATGGCTACACCTTC	CASSLFGSQYGYTF
.	TRBV27	TRBJ2-7	.	TGTGCCAGCAGTTTAGGGCGAGACTACGACCAGTACTTC	CASSLGRDYDQYF
many	TRBV7-2	TRBJ2-7	TRBD2	TGTGCCAGCAGCTTAGTCGGACTAGCGGCCTACGAGCAGTACTTC	CASSLVGLAAYEQYF
.	TRBV4-3	TRBJ2-7	.	TGCGCCAGCAGCCAAGATAGAACAGGGTGGACGGAGCAGTACTTC	CASSQDRTGWTEQYF
many	TRBV7-7	TRBJ2-7	TRBD1	TGTGCCAGCAGCAGGGACAGAGAGTACGAGCAGTACTTC	CASSRDREYEQYF
few	TRBV10-2	TRBJ1-2	.	TGCGCCACCGCGCGGGTTGGACAGAGCTATGGCTACACCTTC	CATARVGQSYGYTF
.	TRBV12-3/TRBV12-4	TRBJ2-1	.	TGTGCCAGCAGCGCCCCGACTACCTACAATGAGCAGTTCTTC	CASSAPTTYNEQFF
.	TRBV11-2	TRBJ2-5	.	TGTGCCAGCACCCCCCGAATACAAGAGACCCAGTACTTC	CASTPRIQETQYF
.	TRBV20-1	TRBJ1-2	TRBD1	TGCAGTGCTAGAGACACAGGGGGCCTTGGCTACACCTTC	CSARDTGGLGYTF
.	TRBV7-2	TRBJ2-5	.	TGTGCCAGCAGCTTAGGAACCGTCCTCAACGGGATGGAGACCCAGTACTTC	CASSLGTVLNGMETQYF
many	TRBV12-3/TRBV12-4	TRBJ2-1	TRBD2	TGTGCCAGCAGTTCTCCGGGACTAGCGGGCAGCAATGAGCAGTTCTTC	CASSSPGLAGSNEQFF
many	TRBV2	TRBJ1-2	.	TGTGCCAGCAGTGAAGGGGCAGGAGGGTACTATGGCTACACCTTC	CASSEGAGGYYGYTF
many	TRBV4-1	TRBJ2-3	TRBD2	TGCGCCAGCAGCCAATCGAGCGGGGAATATACGCAGTATTTT	CASSQSSGEYTQYF
.	TRBV5-6	TRBJ1-5	TRBD1	TGTGCCAGCAGCTGGGCGGGACAGCCGGCGCCCCAGCATTTT	CASSWAGQPAPQHF
many	TRBV4-1	TRBJ2-1	TRBD2	TGCGCCAGCAGCCAAGAGTGGGCTAGCGGGATAAGCAATGAGCAGTTCTTC	CASSQEWASGISNEQFF
.	TRBV5-1	TRBJ1-1	TRBD1	TGCGCCAGCAGCTTGGCCGCAGGGGGCCGGACTGAAGCTTTCTTT	CASSLAAGGRTEAFF
few	TRBV7-9	TRBJ2-7	.	TGTGCCAGCAGCCAAGAGACCAACCCCTACGAGCAGTACTTC	CASSQETNPYEQYF
few	TRBV5-4	TRBJ2-5	.	TGTGCCAGCAGCTTGAGGCTTATCGAAGAGACCCAGTACTTC	CASSLRLIEETQYF
many	TRBV6-1	TRBJ1-3	.	TGTGCCAGCAGTGAAGACAGCTCTGGAAACACCATATATTTT	CASSEDSSGNTIYF
few	TRBV12-3/TRBV12-4	TRBJ2-5	.	TGTGCCAGCAGTCCGACAGAAGGGGGGGAGACCCAGTACTTC	CASSPTEGGETQYF
.	TRBV7-6	TRBJ2-1	.	TGTGCCAGCAGCTTAGTGGACTTCTACAATGAGCAGTTCTTC	CASSLVDFYNEQFF
.	TRBV19	TRBJ1-4	.	TGTGCCAGTAGTATGGGCAGACCGTACGAAAAACTGTTTTTT	CASSMGRPYEKLFF
.	TRBV6-6	TRBJ2-1	TRBD2	TGTGCCAGCAGTTACTCCGGCGGGGGATACAATGAGCAGTTCTTC	CASSYSGGGYNEQFF
many	TRBV7-8	TRBJ2-7	.	TGTGCCAGCAGCCCGAATAGGGACTACGAGCAGTACTTC	CASSPNRDYEQYF
few	TRBV20-1	TRBJ2-1	TRBD2	TGCAGTGCTATAGCGGGGGCTTACAATGAGCAGTTCTTC	CSAIAGAYNEQFF
.	TRBV2	TRBJ1-1	.	TGTGCCAGCAGGCTACAGGTCTCTTCTGAAGCTTTCTTT	CASRLQVSSEAFF
.	TRBV5-1	TRBJ2-5	.	TGCGCCAGCAGCGCGCAGGGGACGGAAGAGACCCAGTACTTC	CASSAQGTEETQYF
.	TRBV6-1	TRBJ1-5	TRBD1	TGTGCCAGCAACGACAGGGGAAGGCGTCAGCCCCAGCATTTT	CASNDRGRRQPQHF
many	TRBV12-3/TRBV12-4	TRBJ2-1	TRBD1	TGTGCCAGCAGTTTAGCCTTGGGACAGGGGTCCGCAGGGCAGTTCTTC	CASSLALGQGSAGQFF
.	TRBV11-2	TRBJ2-7	.	TGTGCCAGCAGCTTAGAGGTCCCCTCGGCGGGGCAGTACTTC	CASSLEVPSAGQYF
many	TRBV7-2	TRBJ2-7	TRBD2	TGTGCCAGCCGTTTAGCGGGAGATAAGAGGTCCTACGAGCAGTACTTC	CASRLAGDKRSYEQYF
few	TRBV10-3	TRBJ2-1	.	TGTGCCATCAGTGAGTCCTCTGACTACAATGAGCAGTTCTTC	CAISESSDYNEQFF
.	TRBV11-2	TRBJ2-1	.	TGTGCCAGCAGCTTAGATCGATGGTTGGGGGCGAGCTCCTACAATGAGCAGTTCTTC	CASSLDRWLGASSYNEQFF